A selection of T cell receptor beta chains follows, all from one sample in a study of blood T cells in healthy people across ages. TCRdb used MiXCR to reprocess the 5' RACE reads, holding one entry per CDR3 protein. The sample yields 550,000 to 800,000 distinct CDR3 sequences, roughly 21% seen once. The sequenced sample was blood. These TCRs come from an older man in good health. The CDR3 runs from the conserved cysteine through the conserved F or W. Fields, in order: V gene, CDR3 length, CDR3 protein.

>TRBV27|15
CASSLKALYGAEAFF
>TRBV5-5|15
CASSLEAGITETQYF
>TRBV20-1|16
CSAGRTGRGPGYGYTF
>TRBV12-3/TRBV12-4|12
CASSPTSGEQYF
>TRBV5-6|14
CASSSSQGRQPQHF
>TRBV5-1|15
CASSPGTSSLDEQFF
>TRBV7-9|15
CASSLPTSGRYEQYF
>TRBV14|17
CASSQVFGNRGRETQYF
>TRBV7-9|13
CASSGVSQETQYF
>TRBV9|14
CASSVNSGVYEQYF
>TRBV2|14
CASSEGTSRETQYF
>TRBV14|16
CASSRPGTTAYNEQFF
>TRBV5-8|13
CASSLYTGRELFF
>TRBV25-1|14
CASTLAENTGELFF
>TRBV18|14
CASSPDTRGYGYTF
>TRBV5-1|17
CASSRDSSSGIGETQYF
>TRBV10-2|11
CASVQLGEQFF
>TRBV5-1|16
CASSLGDRGSNQPQHF
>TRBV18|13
CASTAGTTGELFF
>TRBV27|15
CASSLVLTGQETQYF
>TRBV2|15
CASSDGGGPRVTQYF
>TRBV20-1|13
CSASTTGLYEQYF
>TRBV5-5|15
CASSLEAVAKNIQYF
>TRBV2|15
CASTPRQGAGETQYF
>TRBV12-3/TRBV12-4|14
CASSLGEFKNIQYF
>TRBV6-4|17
CASSDLAGGTAKNIQYF
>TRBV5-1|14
CASSLGTSIYEQYF